The clone carrying this T cell receptor beta chain is a singleton in its sample. The data derive from a study of blood T cell repertoires in COVID-19. The overall study: Samples came from the United States, Italy and Spain, spanning acute and convalescent COVID-19.

The V segment lost 5 bases and the J segment 6 bases; nucleotides outside the gene matches: 14. This CDR3 contains 18 residues. Germline CDR1 is KGHDR and CDR2 is SFDVKD. Using immunoSEQ multiplex PCR, the repertoire was profiled, and TCRdb retains in-frame clones only, with some absent. The sample lists roughly 340,000 clones, roughly nine tenths seen once, with about 3% in the top ten. Sequencing was performed on peripheral blood. This receptor was obtained from a woman between 25 and 40 years old with COVID-19, enrolled during active disease. The V call is TRBV24-1, the J call TRBJ2-1; the match to TRBD1 covers 11 bases. CDR3 region: CATSGPTRDRGVGNEQFF. The CDR3 bases are TGTGCCACCAGTGGGCCGACCCGGGACAGGGGGGTTGGCAATGAGCAGTTCTTC.